These 28 T cell receptor beta chains came from one sample sequenced in a study of siplizumab effects on memory and regulatory T cells. Sequencing used immunoSEQ multiplex PCR; TCRdb keeps in-frame clones, though not all of them. The table lists about 91,000 clones, roughly 95% of them singletons. Material: naive CD4+ T cells sorted from blood. The receptor set was obtained from a human donor in good health.

The chain is built from TRBV19 and TRBJ1-4; D perhaps matches TRBD1 (5 bases). The CDR3 extends over 13 amino acids. CDR1 and CDR2 (germline): LNHDA, SQIVND (reference sequence). V was pared by 4 bases and J by 7 bases, with 10 bases between. The CDR3 DNA is TGTGCCAGTAGTACGCAGGGCGGTGAAAAACTGTTTTTT. This gives the protein CASSTQGGEKLFF.

The chain recombines TRBV9 with TRBJ2-5; TRBD2 matches at 14 bases. The V gene end was trimmed by 0 bases and the J gene end by 4 bases; junction bases not matched to a gene: 5. The germline V gene has CDR1 SGDLS and CDR2 YYNGEE. This CDR3 contains 17 residues. The CDR3 DNA follows: TGTGCCAGCAGCGTAGGGCAGACTAGCGGGGGGGCAGAGACCCAGTACTTC. Amino acids: CASSVGQTSGGAETQYF. Variable domain in full (rest from reference TRBV9 and TRBJ2-5): DSGVTQTPKHLITATGQRVTLRCSPRSGDLSVYWYQQSLDQGLQFLIQYYNGEERAKGNILERFSAQQFPDLHSELNLSSLELGDSALYFCASSVGQTSGGAETQYFGPGTRLLVL.

The V call is TRBV10-3, the J call TRBJ1-5, with no clear D. Between the trimmed V and J ends, which lost 1 base and 7 bases, there was a span of 5 bases. CDR3 size: 12 residues. The germline V gene has CDR1 ENHRY and CDR2 SYGVKD. The CDR3 DNA is TGTGCCATCAGTGAGTACACCCAGCCCCAGCATTTT. This encodes CAISEYTQPQHF.

V is TRBV18 and J is TRBJ1-2, with D tentatively TRBD1 (5 bases). CDR1 and CDR2 (germline): KGHSH, LQKENI. V gave up 1 base and J gave up 2 bases, with 5 bases separating them. CDR3 length: 13 amino acids. CDR3 bases: TGTGCCAGCTCACCACAGGGGAACTATGGCTACACCTTC. This sequence encodes CASSPQGNYGYTF.

The chain has TRBV18 and TRBJ2-7; the D gene is possibly TRBD1 (7 bases). The CDR3 is made up of 15 amino acids. Germline assignment: CDR1 KGHSH and CDR2 LQKENI. V was shortened by 4 bases and J by 0 bases, with 13 bases between the two germline ends. In DNA form, the CDR3 reads TGTGCCAGCTCACTAGGAGGGGGCGACTCCTACGAGCAGTACTTC. It codes for CASSLGGGDSYEQYF.

This sequence joins TRBV6-5 and TRBJ2-7; D call uncertain. CDR1 MNHEY and CDR2 SVGAGI come from the germline V gene. The CDR3 runs 15 residues. V gave up 5 bases and J gave up 0 bases, with 14 bases separating them. As DNA, the CDR3 is TGTGCCAGCAGTAAAGGAATTCGGATCTCCTACGAGCAGTACTTC. Protein sequence: CASSKGIRISYEQYF.

The rearrangement links TRBV2 to TRBJ1-1, with 10 nucleotides matching TRBD1. This CDR3 has 16 residues. Germline V CDR1 and CDR2: SNHLY, FYNNEI. The trim removed 5 bases at V and 4 bases at J, leaving 10 bases unmatched. The CDR3 DNA reads TGTGCCAGCAGTTATACAGACAGGGGGCTCGGCACTGAAGCTTTCTTT. This encodes CASSYTDRGLGTEAFF.

A single count supports this clone. The chain joins TRBV29-1 to TRBJ1-4; 7 bases match TRBD1. Germline loops: CDR1 SQVTM, CDR2 ANQGSEA. Trimming cost V 7 bases and J 0 bases; bases outside gene matches: 5. The CDR3 runs 14 residues. The CDR3 bases are TGCAGCGGGACAGGCGCCGCAACTAATGAAAAACTGTTTTTT. Translated, it gives CSGTGAATNEKLFF.

The chain links TRBV7-9 to TRBJ1-6; TRBD1 might be the D (6 bases). Trimming took 2 bases from V and 10 from J, leaving 15 bases between them. From germline, CDR1 is SEHNR and CDR2 FQNEAQ (reference sequence). CDR3 length: 15 residues. The CDR3 sequence is CASSLTGGVGSPLHF. CDR3 bases: TGTGCCAGCAGCTTAACGGGGGGCGTCGGATCACCCCTCCACTTT.

This chain connects TRBV2 to TRBJ1-2; D not certain. The V end lost 0 bases, the J end lost 8 bases, and 7 bases lay between the germline ends. CDR1 is SNHLY and CDR2 is FYNNEI in the germline V gene. This CDR3 comprises 12 residues. CDR3 amino acids: CASSEAGYGYTF. The DNA of the CDR3 is TGTGCCAGCAGTGAAGCGGGCTACGGCTACACCTTC.

V gene TRBV11-3 combines with J gene TRBJ2-2; D possibly corresponds to TRBD2 (7 bases). This CDR3 has 14 amino acids. Germline V gives CDR1 SGHNT, CDR2 YENEEA. V was cut by 6 bases and J by 6 bases, with 14 bases left in between. The chain's CDR3 is CASRTGGPSGELFF. The CDR3 DNA is TGTGCCAGCAGGACGGGGGGCCCGTCCGGGGAGCTGTTTTTT.

This chain connects TRBV30 to TRBJ2-3; D remains ambiguous. The V end lost 3 bases, the J end lost 4 bases, and 5 bases lay between the germline ends. This CDR3 region has 11 residues. Germline V gene sequence: CDR1 GTSNPN, CDR2 SVGIG (reference sequence). CDR3 coding DNA: TGTGCCTGGAGATCGGCAGATACGCAGTATTTT. It is translated as CAWRSADTQYF.

This chain connects TRBV2 to TRBJ1-1; a possible D gene is TRBD1 (5 bases). The V and J ends lost 3 bases and 6 bases respectively, with 14 bases between them. From germline, CDR1 is SNHLY and CDR2 FYNNEI. CDR3 length equals 14 residues. The CDR3 sequence: CASSEGGRVAEAFF. The DNA of the CDR3 is TGTGCCAGCAGTGAGGGTGGCAGGGTCGCTGAAGCTTTCTTT. Variable domain in full (rest from reference TRBV2 and TRBJ1-1): EPEVTQTPSHQVTQMGQEVILRCVPISNHLYFYWYRQILGQKVEFLVSFYNNEISEKSEIFDDQFSVERPDGSNFTLKIRSTKLEDSAMYFCASSEGGRVAEAFFGQGTRLTVV.

V and J are TRBV10-1 and TRBJ2-3; 9 nucleotides align to TRBD1. The V gene's germline CDR1 is WNHNN and CDR2 SYGVQD (reference sequence). CDR3 length: 16 residues. V trimming: 5 bases; J trimming: 1 base; junction bases outside the gene matches: 7. The CDR3 loop reads CASSYARTGGTDTQYF. As DNA, the CDR3 is TGCGCCAGCAGTTACGCCCGGACAGGGGGCACAGATACGCAGTATTTT.

The gene calls are TRBV11-2 and TRBJ1-4; 7 nucleotides match TRBD1. V gave up 1 base and J gave up 4 bases; unmatched junction bases: 6. The CDR3 has 16 amino acids. Germline assignment: CDR1 SGHAT and CDR2 FQNNGV. The DNA of the CDR3 is TGTGCCAGCAGCTTAGTGGGGGGACAGTTTAATGAAAAACTGTTTTTT. Its translation: CASSLVGGQFNEKLFF.

The rearrangement joins TRBV29-1 to TRBJ2-5; D is unclear. Germline V gene data show CDR1 as SQVTM and CDR2 as ANQGSEA. This CDR3 region has 13 residues. Trimming took 4 bases from V and 5 from J, leaving 14 bases between them. CDR3 sequence reads: CSVAVANSETQYF. The DNA for the CDR3 is TGCAGCGTTGCTGTAGCAAACTCGGAGACCCAGTACTTC.

The chain joins TRBV5-1 to TRBJ1-1; a possible D gene is TRBD1 (5 bases). CDR3 length: 16 residues. Germline V gene lookup returns CDR1 SGHRS and CDR2 YFSETQ. V was clipped by 0 bases and J by 0 bases, with 12 bases between them. The CDR3 nucleotides are TGCGCCAGCAGCTTGGAGGGAATAGGGGTGAACACTGAAGCTTTCTTT. Protein: CASSLEGIGVNTEAFF.

The V and J genes are TRBV2 and TRBJ2-2; D unclear. The CDR3 spans 13 residues. Germline CDR1 is SNHLY and CDR2 is FYNNEI. V dropped 5 bases and J dropped 13 bases, with 17 bases sitting between them. CDR3 in amino acids: CASSSWQVISLFF. The CDR3 bases are TGTGCCAGCAGTTCCTGGCAGGTCATTTCGCTGTTTTTT. The full variable domain, with the rest looked up from reference TRBV2 and TRBJ2-2, is EPEVTQTPSHQVTQMGQEVILRCVPISNHLYFYWYRQILGQKVEFLVSFYNNEISEKSEIFDDQFSVERPDGSNFTLKIRSTKLEDSAMYFCASSSWQVISLFFGEGSRLTVL.

The CDR3 nucleotides read TGTGCCAGCAGTTATTGGGGGAACACTGAAGCTTTCTTT. Translating it yields CASSYWGNTEAFF. The chain links TRBV6-5 to TRBJ1-1, with D unresolved. V was pared by 3 bases and J by 1 base, with 6 bases between. This CDR3 has 13 amino acids. CDR1 is MNHEY and CDR2 is SVGAGI in the germline V gene.

V usage is TRBV2 and J usage is TRBJ2-3, with a weak D call TRBD1 (5 bases). Germline CDR1 is SNHLY and CDR2 is FYNNEI. This CDR3 is 15 amino acids long. The ends were cut back, 10 bases at V and 4 bases at J, with 21 bases in the middle. In DNA, the CDR3 is TGTGCCACCGCCGCGGAGACTGGACACTCAGATACGCAGTATTTT. Amino acids: CATAAETGHSDTQYF.

The chain joins TRBV19 to TRBJ1-1; possible D gene TRBD1, 6 bases. The germline V gene has CDR1 LNHDA and CDR2 SQIVND (reference sequence). The CDR3 is 14 residues long. V was shortened by 6 bases and J by 4 bases, with 15 bases between the two germline ends. The CDR3 DNA reads as TGTGCCAGTAGAAACGGACAGTTTGCCACTGAAGCTTTCTTT. Amino acids: CASRNGQFATEAFF.

With regard to this clone: Its ends do not fully match the called genes, so a read error is possible. The chain recombines TRBV5-1 with TRBJ2-3, with a weak D call TRBD1 (5 bases). Germline assignment: CDR1 SGHRS and CDR2 YFSETQ. The CDR3 is made up of 16 amino acids. The CDR3 DNA reads as TGCGCCAGCACCTTGGGTGGGGCATTCGGCACAGATACGCAGTATTTT. Translating it yields CASTLGGAFGTDTQYF.

V and J are TRBV30 and TRBJ2-6, with TRBD2 matching 7 bases. Germline values: CDR1 GTSNPN, CDR2 SVGIG (reference sequence). The CDR3 totals 15 residues. With 0 bases clipped from V and 4 bases from J, the junction kept 3 bases outside the gene matches. CDR3 nucleotides: TGTGCCTGGAGTGTGCGGGGGTCCGGGGCCAACGTCCTGACTTTC. Its translation is CAWSVRGSGANVLTF. The whole variable domain, remainder taken from reference TRBV30 and TRBJ2-6, is SQTIHQWPATLVQPVGSPLSLECTVEGTSNPNLYWYRQAAGRGLQLLFYSVGIGQISSEVPQNLSASRPQDRQFILSSKKLLLSDSGFYLCAWSVRGSGANVLTFGAGSRLTVL.

The rearrangement uses TRBV11-1 and TRBJ1-1, with D tentatively TRBD1 (6 bases). This CDR3 contains 13 residues. V gave up 7 bases and J gave up 1 base, with 10 bases separating them. The germline V gene encodes CDR1 SGHAT and CDR2 FQDESV (reference sequence). The CDR3 sequence: CASNPTGNTEAFF. CDR3 nucleotide sequence: TGTGCCAGCAACCCGACAGGGAACACTGAAGCTTTCTTT.

The chain employs TRBV19 and TRBJ2-2; maybe TRBD2 (5 bases). This CDR3 is 15 amino acids long. Germline V CDR1 and CDR2: LNHDA, SQIVND (reference sequence). Trimming cost V 7 bases and J 0 bases, with 12 bases left between them. In nucleotides, the CDR3 is TGTGCCAGTAAAACCGGAGGATCGAACACCGGGGAGCTGTTTTTT. This gives the protein CASKTGGSNTGELFF.

This chain links TRBV18 with TRBJ1-2; TRBD1 aligns across 11 bases. V lost 2 bases, J lost 5 bases, and 4 bases stayed unmatched. The CDR3 extends over 15 amino acids. Germline V gene sequence: CDR1 KGHSH, CDR2 LQKENI. The CDR3 coding sequence is TGTGCCAGCTCACCAGCAGGGACAGGGGGATATGGCTACACCTTC. As protein: CASSPAGTGGYGYTF.

The gene calls are TRBV6-5 and TRBJ2-7; D uncertain. The V gene lost 4 bases and the J gene lost 2 bases, with 12 bases spanning the gap. In germline, CDR1 is MNHEY, CDR2 SVGAGI. The CDR3 extends over 14 amino acids. This chain's CDR3 is CASSSPARTYEQYF. The DNA for the CDR3 is TGTGCCAGCAGTTCCCCCGCGCGAACCTACGAGCAGTACTTC.

V is TRBV19 and J is TRBJ1-1, with 9 nucleotides matching TRBD1. The J segment lost 8 bases and the V segment lost 8 bases, leaving 21 bases of the junction unmatched. In germline, CDR1 is LNHDA, CDR2 SQIVND (reference sequence). This CDR3 region has 17 residues. DNA for the CDR3: TGTGCCAGTGCCCCGGGACAGGGCCTTCCACGACGGAACGAAGCTTTCTTT. Translation: CASAPGQGLPRRNEAFF.